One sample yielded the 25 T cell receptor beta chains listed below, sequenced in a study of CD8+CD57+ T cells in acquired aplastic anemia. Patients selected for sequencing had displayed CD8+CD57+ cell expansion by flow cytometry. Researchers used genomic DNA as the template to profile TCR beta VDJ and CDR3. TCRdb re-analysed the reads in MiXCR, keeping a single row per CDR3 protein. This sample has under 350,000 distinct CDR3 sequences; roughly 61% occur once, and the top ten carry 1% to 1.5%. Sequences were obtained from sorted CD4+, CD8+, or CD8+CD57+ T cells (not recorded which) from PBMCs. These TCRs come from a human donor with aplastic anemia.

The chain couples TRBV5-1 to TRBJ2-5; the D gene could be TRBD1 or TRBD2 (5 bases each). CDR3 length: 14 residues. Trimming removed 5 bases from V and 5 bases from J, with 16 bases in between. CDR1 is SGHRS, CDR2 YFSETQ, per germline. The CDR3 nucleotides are TGCGCCAGCAGACCGGGGAGCGAGGGGGAGACCCAGTACTTC. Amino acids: CASRPGSEGETQYF.

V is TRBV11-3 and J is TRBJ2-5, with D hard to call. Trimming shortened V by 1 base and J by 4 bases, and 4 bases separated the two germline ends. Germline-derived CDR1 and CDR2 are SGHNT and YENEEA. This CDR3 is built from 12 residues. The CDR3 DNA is TGTGCCAGCAGCTTAGTTACAGAGACCCAGTACTTC. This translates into CASSLVTETQYF.

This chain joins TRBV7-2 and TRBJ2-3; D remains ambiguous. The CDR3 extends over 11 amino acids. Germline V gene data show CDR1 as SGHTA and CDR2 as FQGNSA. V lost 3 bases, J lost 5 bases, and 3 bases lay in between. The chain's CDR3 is CASSFEDTQYF. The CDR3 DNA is TGTGCCAGCAGCTTCGAAGATACGCAGTATTTT.

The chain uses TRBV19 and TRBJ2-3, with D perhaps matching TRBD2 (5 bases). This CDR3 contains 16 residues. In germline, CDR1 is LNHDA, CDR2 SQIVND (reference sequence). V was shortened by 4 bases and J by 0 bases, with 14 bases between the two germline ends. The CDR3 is CASSTPGRTSTDTQYF. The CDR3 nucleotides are TGTGCCAGTAGTACCCCCGGACGGACTAGCACAGATACGCAGTATTTT.

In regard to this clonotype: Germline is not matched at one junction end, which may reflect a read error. CDR3 DNA: TGTGCCAGCAGGGCATGGTGGGGGGGCCGGAATGAGCAGTTCTTC. Residues: CASRAWWGGRNEQFF. The genes are TRBV10-2 and TRBJ2-1; D possibly corresponds to TRBD2 (7 bases). The CDR3 length is 15 residues. Germline CDR1 reads WSHSY; CDR2 reads SAAADI.

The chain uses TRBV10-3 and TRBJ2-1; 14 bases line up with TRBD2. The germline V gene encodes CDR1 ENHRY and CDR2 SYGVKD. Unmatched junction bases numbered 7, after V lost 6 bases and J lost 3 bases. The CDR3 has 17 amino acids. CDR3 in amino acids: CAIRGLAGERGYNEQFF. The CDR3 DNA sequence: TGTGCCATCAGGGGACTAGCGGGAGAACGGGGCTACAATGAGCAGTTCTTC.

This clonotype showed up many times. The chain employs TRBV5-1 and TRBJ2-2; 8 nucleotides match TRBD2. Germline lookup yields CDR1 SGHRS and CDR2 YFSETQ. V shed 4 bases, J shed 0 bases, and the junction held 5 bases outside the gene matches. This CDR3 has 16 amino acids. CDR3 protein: CASSAPGLANTGELFF. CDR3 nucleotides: TGCGCCAGCAGCGCCCCGGGACTAGCGAACACCGGGGAGCTGTTTTTT.

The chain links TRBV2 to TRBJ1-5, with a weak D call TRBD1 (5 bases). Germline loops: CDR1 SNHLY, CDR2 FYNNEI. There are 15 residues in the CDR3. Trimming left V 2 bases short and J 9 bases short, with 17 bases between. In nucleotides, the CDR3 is TGTGCCAGCAGTGAAAGGATTAACCTCCAGGGGCCCCAGCATTTT. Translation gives CASSERINLQGPQHF. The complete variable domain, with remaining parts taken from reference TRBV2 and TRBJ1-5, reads EPEVTQTPSHQVTQMGQEVILRCVPISNHLYFYWYRQILGQKVEFLVSFYNNEISEKSEIFDDQFSVERPDGSNFTLKIRSTKLEDSAMYFCASSERINLQGPQHFGDGTRLSIL.

The CDR3 DNA sequence: TGTGCCAGCAGCTTACAACAGGGGAATGAAGCTTTCTTT. This translates into CASSLQQGNEAFF. The chain joins TRBV7-3 to TRBJ1-1; 7 bases map to TRBD1. V lost 2 bases to trimming and J lost 7 bases; unmatched junction nucleotides: 4. In germline, CDR1 is SGHTA, CDR2 FQGTGA. The CDR3 covers 13 residues.

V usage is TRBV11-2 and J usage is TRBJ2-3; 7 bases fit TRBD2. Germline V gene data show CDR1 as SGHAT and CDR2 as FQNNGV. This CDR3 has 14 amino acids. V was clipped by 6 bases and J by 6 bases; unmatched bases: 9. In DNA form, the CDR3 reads TGTGCCAGCAGGAGGCGGGGGACGAGGGATACGCAGTATTTT. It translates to CASRRRGTRDTQYF.

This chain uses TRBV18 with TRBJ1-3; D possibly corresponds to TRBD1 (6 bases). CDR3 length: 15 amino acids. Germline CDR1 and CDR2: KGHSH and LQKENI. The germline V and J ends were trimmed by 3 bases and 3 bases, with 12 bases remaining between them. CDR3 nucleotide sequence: TGTGCCAGCTCACCCCCGGGACAACTTGGAAACACCATATATTTT. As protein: CASSPPGQLGNTIYF.

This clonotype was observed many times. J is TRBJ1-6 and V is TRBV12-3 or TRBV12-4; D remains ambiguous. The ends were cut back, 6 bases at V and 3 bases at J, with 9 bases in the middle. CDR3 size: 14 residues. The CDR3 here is CASRRQNYNSPLHF. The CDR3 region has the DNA TGTGCCAGCAGGCGACAAAACTATAATTCACCCCTCCACTTT.

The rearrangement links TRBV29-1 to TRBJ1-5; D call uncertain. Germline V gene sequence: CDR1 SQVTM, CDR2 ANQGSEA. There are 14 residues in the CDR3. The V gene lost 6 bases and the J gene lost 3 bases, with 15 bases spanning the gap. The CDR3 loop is CSVETGGDNQPQHF. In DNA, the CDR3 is TGCAGCGTAGAGACGGGCGGGGACAATCAGCCCCAGCATTTT.

The CDR3 region has the DNA TGCAGTGTCAAACAGGGTTACGAAGAGACCCAGTACTTC. Protein sequence: CSVKQGYEETQYF. The chain joins TRBV20-1 to TRBJ2-5, with a possible D match to TRBD1 (6 bases). Trimming cost V 7 bases and J 3 bases, with 15 bases left between them. The CDR3 contains 13 residues. From germline, CDR1 is DFQATT and CDR2 SNEGSKA (reference sequence).

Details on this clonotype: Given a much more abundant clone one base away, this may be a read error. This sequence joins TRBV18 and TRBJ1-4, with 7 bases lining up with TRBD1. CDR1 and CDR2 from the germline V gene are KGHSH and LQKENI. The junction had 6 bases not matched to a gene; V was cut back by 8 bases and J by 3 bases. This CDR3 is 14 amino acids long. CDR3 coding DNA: TGTGCCAGCCCAGCGAGGGGGCCTAATGAAAAACTGTTTTTT. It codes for CASPARGPNEKLFF.

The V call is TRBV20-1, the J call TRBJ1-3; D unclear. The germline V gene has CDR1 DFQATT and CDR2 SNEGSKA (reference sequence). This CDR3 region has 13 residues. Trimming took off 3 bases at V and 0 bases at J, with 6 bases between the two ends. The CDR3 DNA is TGCAGTGCTAGCCTCGTCTCTGGAAACACCATATATTTT. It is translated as CSASLVSGNTIYF.

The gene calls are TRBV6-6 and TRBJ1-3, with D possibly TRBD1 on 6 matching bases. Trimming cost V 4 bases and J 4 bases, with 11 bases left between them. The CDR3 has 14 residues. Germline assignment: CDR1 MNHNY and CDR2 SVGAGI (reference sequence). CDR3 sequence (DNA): TGTGCCAGCAGTTCCCATAGGGGGGGAAACACCATATATTTT. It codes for CASSSHRGGNTIYF.

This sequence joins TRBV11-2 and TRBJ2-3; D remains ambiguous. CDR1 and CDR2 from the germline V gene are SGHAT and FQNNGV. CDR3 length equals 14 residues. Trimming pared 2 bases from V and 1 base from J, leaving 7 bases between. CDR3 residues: CASSLFGGTDTQYF. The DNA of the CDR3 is TGTGCCAGCAGCTTATTTGGCGGCACAGATACGCAGTATTTT.

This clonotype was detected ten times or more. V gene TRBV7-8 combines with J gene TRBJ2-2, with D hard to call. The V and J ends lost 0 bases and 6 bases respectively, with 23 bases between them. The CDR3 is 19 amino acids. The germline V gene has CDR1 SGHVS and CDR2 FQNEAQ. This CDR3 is CASSLAQVNNPCRPGELFF. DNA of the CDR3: TGTGCCAGCAGCTTAGCGCAGGTAAACAACCCTTGTCGTCCCGGGGAGCTGTTTTTT.

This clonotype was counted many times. The CDR3 coding sequence is TGCGCCAGCAGCCAACTCTTTAGCGGGACCGCCAGAGATACGCAGTATTTT. Translating gives CASSQLFSGTARDTQYF. This sequence joins TRBV4-1 and TRBJ2-3; 8 bases match TRBD2. With V trimmed by 2 bases and J by 5 bases, 12 bases remained unmatched. The CDR3 extends over 17 amino acids. Germline CDR1 is MGHRA and CDR2 is YSYEKL.

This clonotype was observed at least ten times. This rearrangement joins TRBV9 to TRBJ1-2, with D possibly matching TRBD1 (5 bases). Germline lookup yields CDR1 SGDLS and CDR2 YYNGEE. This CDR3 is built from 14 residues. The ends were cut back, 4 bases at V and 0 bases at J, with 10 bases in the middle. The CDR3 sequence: CASSLGVANYGYTF. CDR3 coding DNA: TGTGCCAGCAGCCTAGGGGTGGCTAACTATGGCTACACCTTC.

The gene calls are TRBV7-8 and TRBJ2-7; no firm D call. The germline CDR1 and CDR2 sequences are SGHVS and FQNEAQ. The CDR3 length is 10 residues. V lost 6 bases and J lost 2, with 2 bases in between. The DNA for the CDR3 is TGTGCCAGCAGGGCCTACGAGCAGTACTTC. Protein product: CASRAYEQYF.

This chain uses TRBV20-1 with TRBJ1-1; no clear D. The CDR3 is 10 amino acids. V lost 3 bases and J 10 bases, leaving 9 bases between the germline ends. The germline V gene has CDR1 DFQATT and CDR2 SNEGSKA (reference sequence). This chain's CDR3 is CSARLAGAFF. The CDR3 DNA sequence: TGCAGTGCTAGGCTAGCGGGAGCTTTCTTT.

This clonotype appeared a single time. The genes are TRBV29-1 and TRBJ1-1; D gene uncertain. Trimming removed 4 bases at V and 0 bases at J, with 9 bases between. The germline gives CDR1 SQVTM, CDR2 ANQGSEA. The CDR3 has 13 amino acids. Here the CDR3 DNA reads TGCAGCGTTGTCGGCAGCATGAACACTGAAGCTTTCTTT. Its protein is CSVVGSMNTEAFF.

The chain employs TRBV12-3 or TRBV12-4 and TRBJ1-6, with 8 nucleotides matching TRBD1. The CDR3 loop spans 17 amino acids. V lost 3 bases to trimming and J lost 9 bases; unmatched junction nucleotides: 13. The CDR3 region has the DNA TGTGCCAGCAGTTTGATTAGCTCCGGGACAGGCCGTTCACCCCTCCACTTT. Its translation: CASSLISSGTGRSPLHF.